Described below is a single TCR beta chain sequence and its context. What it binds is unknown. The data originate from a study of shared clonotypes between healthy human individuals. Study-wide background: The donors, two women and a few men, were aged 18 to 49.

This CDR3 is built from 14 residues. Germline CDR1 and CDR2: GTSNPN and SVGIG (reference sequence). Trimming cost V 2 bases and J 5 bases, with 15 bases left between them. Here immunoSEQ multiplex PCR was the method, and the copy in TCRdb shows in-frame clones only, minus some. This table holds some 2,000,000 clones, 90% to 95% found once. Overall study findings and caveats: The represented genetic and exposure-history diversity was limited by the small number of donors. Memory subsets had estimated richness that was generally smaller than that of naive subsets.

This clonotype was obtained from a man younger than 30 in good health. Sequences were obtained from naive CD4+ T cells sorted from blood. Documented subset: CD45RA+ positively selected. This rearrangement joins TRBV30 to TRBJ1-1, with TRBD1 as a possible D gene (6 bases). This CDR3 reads CAWSTQGRDTEAFF. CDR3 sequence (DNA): TGTGCCTGGAGTACCCAGGGGAGGGATACTGAAGCTTTCTTT.